Shown below are 3 T cell receptor beta chains from a single sample sequenced in a study of technical replicates of blood from a few donors. Data came from immunoSEQ multiplex PCR; TCRdb stores just in-frame clones and leaves some out. The table lists more than 15,000 clones, 82% of them singletons. Sequencing was done on a sample of PBMCs. These receptors came from a human donor in good health. Some clones in this sample may be carry-over from other donors' samples.

This rearrangement joins TRBV9 to TRBJ1-5; 8 bases are a match to TRBD1. V lost 4 bases and J lost 4; bases outside the gene matches: 7. In germline, CDR1 is SGDLS, CDR2 YYNGEE. The CDR3 runs 15 residues. The CDR3 DNA sequence: TGTGCCAGCAGCCCCAGGGGACAGGTTAATCAGCCCCAGCATTTT. This gives the protein CASSPRGQVNQPQHF.

J is TRBJ2-1 and V is TRBV6-5; TRBD2 might be the D (6 bases). The germline V gene encodes CDR1 MNHEY and CDR2 SVGAGI. The CDR3 runs to 13 residues. V lost 6 bases and J 10 bases, leaving 16 bases between the germline ends. Here the CDR3 DNA reads TGTGCCAGCAGCCCCGGGAGTGGTGGCGAGCAGTTCTTC. Protein sequence: CASSPGSGGEQFF.

The chain uses TRBV6-5 and TRBJ2-1; D is possibly TRBD1 (5 bases). V was trimmed by 4 bases and J by 0 bases, leaving 7 bases between them. Per the germline V gene, CDR1 is MNHEY and CDR2 is SVGAGI. CDR3 size: 14 residues. CDR3 DNA: TGTGCCAGCAGTTGGGGCAGCTCCTACAATGAGCAGTTCTTC. Amino acid sequence: CASSWGSSYNEQFF.